Each of the 15 T cell receptor beta chains below was sequenced from the same sample in a study of cytomegalovirus exposure and HLA in healthy donors. In the PCR, 60 Vbeta and 13 Jbeta primers were used. TCRdb's copy holds only in-frame clones and misses some; the assay was immunoSEQ multiplex PCR. The sample shows some 90,000 clones, roughly 70% of them seen only once. The sample comprised PBMCs. The receptor set was obtained from a man aged 35 to 55 in good health and CMV-seronegative.

V is TRBV21-1 and J is TRBJ1-1; TRBD1, the table's D call, was not compared with the DNA. TRBV21-1 is designated a pseudogene. The CDR3 is made up of 12 amino acids. DNA for the CDR3: TGTGCCAGCAGCAACAGGGACACTGAAGCTTTCTTT. This sequence encodes CASSNRDTEAFF.

The gene calls are TRBV5-5 and TRBJ2-5, with 8 positions matching TRBD1. The DNA end lines up better with TRBJ2-7; the J call may be wrong. Germline V CDR1 and CDR2: SGHKS, YYEKEE (reference sequence). CDR3 length: 14 residues. The CDR3 DNA is TGTGCCAGCAGCTTGCAGGGGGCGCGGCACGAGCAGTACTTC. It is translated as CASSLQGARHEQYF.

This chain connects TRBV11-2 to TRBJ1-2, with D uncertain. The ends were cut back, 0 bases at V and 1 base at J, with 6 bases in the middle. This CDR3 contains 14 residues. The germline V gene has CDR1 SGHAT and CDR2 FQNNGV. The CDR3 region has the DNA TGTGCCAGCAGCTTAGAACCGAGTAACTATGGCTACACCTTC. This translates into CASSLEPSNYGYTF.

This clone has a single count. An end of the junction does not agree with germline; a read error may underlie this. The chain links TRBV27 to TRBJ2-7, with TRBD1 as a possible D gene (7 bases). The CDR3 totals 13 residues. The germline V gene has CDR1 MNHEY and CDR2 SMNVEV (reference sequence). The CDR3 bases are TGTACCAGCAGTTTCAGGGGGGCATACGAGCAGTACTTC. It codes for CTSSFRGAYEQYF.

This chain joins TRBV7-2 and TRBJ1-6; D not resolved. CDR3 size: 14 residues. In germline, CDR1 is SGHTA, CDR2 FQGNSA. Trimming took 1 base from V and 13 from J, leaving 14 bases between them. This CDR3 reads CASSLGPLLGPLHF. As DNA, the CDR3 is TGTGCCAGCAGCTTAGGTCCCTTACTGGGCCCCCTCCACTTT.

The chain joins TRBV5-1 to TRBJ2-1, with TRBD2 matching over 10 bases. The CDR3 contains 17 residues. Germline lookup yields CDR1 SGHRS and CDR2 YFSETQ. The junction had 11 bases not matched to a gene; V was cut back by 0 bases and J by 8 bases. The CDR3 protein is CASSLAQLVAGGYEQFF. The CDR3 bases are TGCGCCAGCAGCTTGGCCCAGTTGGTAGCGGGGGGCTATGAGCAGTTCTTC.

The gene calls are TRBV10-3 and TRBJ2-3; 14 nucleotides match TRBD2. Per germline, CDR1 ENHRY and CDR2 SYGVKD. V shed 3 bases, J shed 4 bases, and the junction held 3 bases outside the gene matches. This CDR3 comprises 16 residues. The CDR3 bases are TGTGCCATCAGTGACCGACTAGCGGGGGGGCCAGATACGCAGTATTTT. This sequence encodes CAISDRLAGGPDTQYF.

This clone was counted a single time. The rearrangement links TRBV6-6 to TRBJ1-3; D gene uncertain. Trimming took off 5 bases at V and 0 bases at J, with 11 bases between the two ends. CDR3 length: 15 residues. The germline V gene has CDR1 MNHNY and CDR2 SVGAGI (reference sequence). The CDR3 region has the DNA TGTGCCAGCAGTCCCCGTTCGAGCTCTGGAAACACCATATATTTT. Amino acid sequence: CASSPRSSSGNTIYF.

V is TRBV6-6 and J is TRBJ1-3; D is unclear. Germline V gene sequence: CDR1 MNHNY, CDR2 SVGAGI (reference sequence). Trimming left V 8 bases short and J 0 bases short, with 8 bases between. The CDR3 consists of 13 residues. CDR3 nucleotides: TGTGCCAGCCAGGTAACCTCTGGAAACACCATATATTTT. Translated: CASQVTSGNTIYF.

The V call is TRBV19, the J call TRBJ1-2; D might be TRBD1 (5 bases). Germline loops: CDR1 LNHDA, CDR2 SQIVND (reference sequence). The germline V and J ends were trimmed by 3 bases and 8 bases, with 13 bases remaining between them. The CDR3 length is 13 residues. The CDR3: CASSIRRAGGYTF. Here the CDR3 DNA reads TGTGCCAGTAGTATCCGCAGGGCGGGAGGCTACACCTTC.

CDR3 residues: CASSPGLAGGKSSYNEQFF. CDR3 bases: TGTGCCAGCAGCCCCGGACTAGCGGGGGGCAAGAGCTCCTACAATGAGCAGTTCTTC. The chain carries TRBV11-3 and TRBJ2-1; 14 bases match TRBD2. J lost 0 bases, V lost 5 bases, and 9 bases had no gene match. CDR1 and CDR2 (germline): SGHNT, YENEEA. The CDR3 runs 19 residues.

The J gene is TRBJ2-1, the V gene TRBV28, with 8 nucleotides matching TRBD2. The germline CDR1 and CDR2 sequences are MDHEN and SYDVKM. The CDR3 consists of 12 residues. V shed 5 bases, J shed 10 bases, and the junction held 4 bases outside the gene matches. This CDR3 is CASSIQRGEQFF. The CDR3 DNA is TGTGCCAGCAGTATCCAGCGGGGGGAGCAGTTCTTC.

This chain joins TRBV28 and TRBJ2-7, with 7 bases identical to TRBD1. Germline CDR1 is MDHEN and CDR2 is SYDVKM. After removal of 6 bases from V and 4 bases from J, the junction contained 9 bases not matched to a gene. The CDR3 is 14 amino acids. CDR3 DNA sequence: TGTGCCAGCAGCCTCCGACAGGGAAGGTACGAGCAGTACTTC. This gives the protein CASSLRQGRYEQYF.

CDR3 loop: CASSQPGQGANVLTF. The CDR3 region has the DNA TGTGCCAGCAGCCAGCCGGGACAGGGGGCCAACGTCCTGACTTTC. The rearrangement links TRBV5-4 to TRBJ2-6; 7 bases are shared with TRBD1. Per the germline V gene, CDR1 is SGHNT and CDR2 is YYREEE (reference sequence). The trim removed 4 bases at V and 4 bases at J, leaving 5 bases unmatched. CDR3 length: 15 residues.

The chain is built from TRBV19 and TRBJ1-2, with D possibly being TRBD1 (5 bases). Trimming stripped 6 bases from V and 5 bases from J, with 19 bases between. From germline, CDR1 is LNHDA and CDR2 SQIVND (reference sequence). The CDR3 extends over 15 amino acids. CDR3 bases: TGTGCCAGTAGAGGCGGTGGGGCAGCAAGGTATGGCTACACCTTC. This sequence encodes CASRGGGAARYGYTF.